This TCR beta chain was found in a study of T-cell reconstitution after alpha-beta-depleted transplantation in children. Overall study findings and caveats: In patients about two months after transplant, alpha-beta T cells reportedly arose from several hundred expanded graft clones. Most T-cell counts and diversity one year after the transplant came from T cells that were newly produced. Several patients had high TCRbeta diversity at day 60; it came from surviving recipient T cells and thymic progenitors.

The CDR3 has 13 amino acids, counting both end residues. A TCRbeta library incorporating unique molecular identifiers was prepared. TCRdb re-analysed the PCR reads in MiXCR, keeping a single row per CDR3 protein. The sample has roughly 250,000 distinct CDR3 sequences; roughly 8.2% are singletons. This clonotype has at least ten counts. Its antigen is not known. No DNA is shown, since the ends of the CDR3 on it are uncertain; the CDR3 is the one TCRdb lists. The gene calls are TRBV12-3 or TRBV12-4 and TRBJ2-7; the table gives TRBD1 as D, unverified against the DNA. The sequencing here drew on PBMCs, mostly from graft donor cells, taken 180 days after TCRalphabeta/CD19-depleted stem cell transplant. The receptor's source is a male patient younger than 18 who had a stem cell transplant for acute lymphoblastic leukemia, so the T cells may come from the graft donor. The CDR3 sequence: CASSSSGPIEQYF.